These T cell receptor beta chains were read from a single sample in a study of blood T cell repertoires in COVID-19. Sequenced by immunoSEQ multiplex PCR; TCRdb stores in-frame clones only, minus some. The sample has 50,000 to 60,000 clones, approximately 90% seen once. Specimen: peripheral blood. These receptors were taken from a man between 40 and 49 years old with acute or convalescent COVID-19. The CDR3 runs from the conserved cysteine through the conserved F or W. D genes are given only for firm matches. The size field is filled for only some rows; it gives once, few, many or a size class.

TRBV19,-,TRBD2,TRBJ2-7,TGTGCCACGCTCGGACGGGGGGGTTCCTACGAGCAGTACTTC,CATLGRGGSYEQYF
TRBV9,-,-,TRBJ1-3,TGTGCCAGCAGCGAGAGAGGGACTGGAAACACCATATATTTT,CASSERGTGNTIYF
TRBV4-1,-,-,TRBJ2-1,TGCGCCAGCAGCCAACCGGGAGCTTGGGGCAATGAGCAGTTCTTC,CASSQPGAWGNEQFF
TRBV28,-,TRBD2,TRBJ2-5,TGTGCCAGCAGCAGACTAGCGGGATTGGAGACCCAGTACTTC,CASSRLAGLETQYF
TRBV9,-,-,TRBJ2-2,TGTGCCAGCAGCGTACCGGGCGGGGAGGCCACCGGGGAGCTGTTTTTT,CASSVPGGEATGELFF
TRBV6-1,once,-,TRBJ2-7,TGTGCCAGCAGTGAAGGACTCGAGCAGTACTTC,CASSEGLEQYF
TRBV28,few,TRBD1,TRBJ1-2,TGTGCCAGCAGTAATACTCGGACAGGGGGCGGCTATGGCTACACCTTC,CASSNTRTGGGYGYTF
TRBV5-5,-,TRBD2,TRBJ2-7,TGTGCCAGCAGCCCCACTAGCGGGAGGGCCTCCTACGAGCAGTACTTC,CASSPTSGRASYEQYF
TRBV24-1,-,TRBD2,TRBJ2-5,TGTGCCACCAGTGTCTTTGCGGCGGGAGAACAAGAGACCCAGTACTTC,CATSVFAAGEQETQYF
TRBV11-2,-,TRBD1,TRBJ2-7,TGTGCCAGCAGTCTAGTCGGGACAGGGGTTGATGAGCAGTACTTC,CASSLVGTGVDEQYF
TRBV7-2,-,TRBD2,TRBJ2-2,TGTGCCAGCAGCTTAGTCTTGGGCGGGAGGGGGGTCACCGGGGAGCTGTTTTTT,CASSLVLGGRGVTGELFF
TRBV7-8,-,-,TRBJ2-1,TGTGCCAGCAGCACCGGGACCGGAGGGAACAATGAGCAGTTCTTC,CASSTGTGGNNEQFF
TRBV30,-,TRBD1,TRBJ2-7,TGTGCCTGGAGATCTACAGGGGGCCCATCGCGCGAGCAGTACTTC,CAWRSTGGPSREQYF
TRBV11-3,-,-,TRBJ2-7,TGTGCCAGCAGCGCTAAGGAAAAGCGCGCCTACGAGCAGTACTTC,CASSAKEKRAYEQYF
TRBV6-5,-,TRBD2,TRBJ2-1,TGTGCCAGCTTTAGCGGGACCAAGCAGTTCTTC,CASFSGTKQFF
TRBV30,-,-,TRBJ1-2,TGTGCCTGGAGTTTTACACGAAACTATGGCTACACCTTC,CAWSFTRNYGYTF
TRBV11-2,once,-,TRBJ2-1,TGTGCCAGCAGCTTGGGAGAAACAGCCGGCGATGAGCAGTTCTTC,CASSLGETAGDEQFF